This T cell receptor beta chain was sequenced for a study of Ad26.COV2.S vaccination and SARS-CoV-2 variants. Study overall: Each vaccinee took Ad26.COV2.S intramuscularly, once or twice 56 days apart.

This table comes from immunoSEQ multiplex PCR, and its TCRdb copy is limited to in-frame clones, with some not included. This sample carries about 440,000 clones, 80% to 95% of them seen once, and the ten largest clones take roughly 4.3%. Described treatment: 15 to 20 received Ad26.COV2.S at low or high dose, single or two shots; about 5 received placebo; per-sample allocation not given. The samples date from day 63 after the first vaccine or placebo injection. A Boston adult aged 18-55 years was the donor. The V gene end was trimmed by 5 bases and the J gene end by 16 bases; junction bases not matched to a gene: 10. This CDR3 has 12 residues. Germline V gene lookup returns CDR1 SGHRS and CDR2 YFSETQ.

The origin of this receptor is a person aged 18-60 years who received the Ad26.COV2.S COVID-19 vaccine or a placebo. The chain combines TRBV5-1 with TRBJ2-1; 9 bases agree with TRBD1. This sample comprised peripheral blood, obtained in a trial of Ad26.COV2.S vaccine versus placebo. CDR3 protein: CASRQPGQGNFF. The CDR3 DNA is TGCGCCAGCAGACAGCCGGGACAGGGTAACTTCTTC.